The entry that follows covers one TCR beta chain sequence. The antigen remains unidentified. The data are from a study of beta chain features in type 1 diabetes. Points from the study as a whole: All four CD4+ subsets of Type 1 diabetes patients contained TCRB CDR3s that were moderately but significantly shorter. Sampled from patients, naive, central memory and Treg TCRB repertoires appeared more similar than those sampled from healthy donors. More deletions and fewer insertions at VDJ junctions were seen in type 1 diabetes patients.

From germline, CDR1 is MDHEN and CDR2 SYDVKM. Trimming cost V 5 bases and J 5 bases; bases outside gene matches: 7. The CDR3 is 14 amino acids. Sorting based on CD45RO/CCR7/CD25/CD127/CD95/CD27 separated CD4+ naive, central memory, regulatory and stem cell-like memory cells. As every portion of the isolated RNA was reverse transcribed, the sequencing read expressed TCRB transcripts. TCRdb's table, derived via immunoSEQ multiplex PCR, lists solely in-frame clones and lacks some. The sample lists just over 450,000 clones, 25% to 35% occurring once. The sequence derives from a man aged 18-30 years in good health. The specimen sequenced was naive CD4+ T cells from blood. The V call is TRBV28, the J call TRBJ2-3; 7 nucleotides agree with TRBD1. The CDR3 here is CASSNRGSRDTQYF. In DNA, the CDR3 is TGTGCCAGCAGTAACAGGGGTAGTAGAGATACGCAGTATTTT.